This T cell receptor (beta chain) was obtained from a study of CD8 T cells in Susac syndrome. Trimming pared 4 bases from V and 5 bases from J, leaving 15 bases between. Per germline, CDR1 MNHEY and CDR2 SMNVEV (reference sequence). This CDR3 region has 15 residues. Reverse transcription of about 0.45 to 1 ug RNA was carried out with random hexamers. TCRdb reprocessed the immunoSEQ multiplex PCR reads with MiXCR, giving one entry per CDR3 protein. The table lists about 300,000 distinct CDR3 sequences, about nine tenths of them singletons, with approximately 0.2% in the top ten. The TCR originated in a human donor with multiple sclerosis. The chain combines TRBV27 with TRBJ2-1; D uncertain. Sequenced sample: CD8+ T cells from PBMCs. Written as DNA, the CDR3 is TGTGCCAGCAGTTATGGGGTACAGAACCACAATGAGCAGTTCTTC. This translates into CASSYGVQNHNEQFF.